The clone carrying this T cell receptor (beta chain) came up once. Recruits, aged roughly 18 to 90 years, lived in 20 to 30 US areas. Before being deemed recovered, Cohort 3 donors had two negative PCRs, clearance, or symptom resolution. This sample is drawn from a study of blood T cell repertoires in COVID-19. The CDR3 sequence is 14 residues long. V lost 3 bases, J lost 4 bases, and 12 bases lay in between. Germline V gene lookup returns CDR1 WNHNN and CDR2 SYGVQD (reference sequence). The authors' processing: Amplification with reference gene primers provided the estimates of nucleated cell counts. Repertoires were generated with immunoSEQ multiplex PCR, while TCRdb's copy carries only in-frame clones and drops some. V and J calls and clone size come straight from that table; D and trimming were deduced from the DNA. The data hold roughly 360,000 clones, with around 87% observed a single time.

V is TRBV10-1 and J is TRBJ1-1; D unclear. The sequenced material came from PBMCs or T cells enriched from blood (not recorded which). The source is a man aged 25-40 years who had recovered from COVID-19. In DNA, the CDR3 is TGCGCCAGCAGTGATCATCAGCGGAGCACTGAAGCTTTCTTT. It specifies CASSDHQRSTEAFF.